Listed below are T cell receptor beta chains from one sample, sequenced in a study of molecular identifiers for immune sequencing clone quantification. TCRdb ran MiXCR on the PCR reads and lists one entry per CDR3 protein. The table shows under 650,000 distinct CDR3 sequences, with about 20% occurring only once. Source material: naive CD8+ T cells from blood, with Jurkat cell RNA spiked in. The receptors stem from a human donor in good health. Some libraries in this study had Jurkat cell RNA spiked in. CDR3s include the opening cysteine and the closing phenylalanine or tryptophan. A D gene is named only where the DNA matches it firmly. The listing skips clone size in some rows; elsewhere it reads once, few, many or a size class.

j_gene: TRBJ2-5
abundance: many
d_gene: TRBD2
v_gene: TRBV4-1
CDR3nt: TGCGCCAGCAGCCAAGTGGGGGGGGTGAAAGAGACCCAGTACTTC
CDR3aa: CASSQVGGVKETQYF

j_gene: TRBJ2-1
abundance: many
d_gene: .
v_gene: TRBV29-1
CDR3nt: TGCAGCGTTGAAGGGGGATATACCTACAATGAGCAGTTCTTC
CDR3aa: CSVEGGYTYNEQFF

j_gene: TRBJ1-1
abundance: many
d_gene: .
v_gene: TRBV14
CDR3nt: TGTGCCAGCAGCCCCTACGGGAGGCCAGAGAACACTGAAGCTTTCTTT
CDR3aa: CASSPYGRPENTEAFF

j_gene: TRBJ2-1
abundance: few
d_gene: .
v_gene: TRBV19
CDR3nt: TGTGCCAGTAGTATTCTACTCTACAATGAGCAGTTCTTC
CDR3aa: CASSILLYNEQFF

j_gene: TRBJ2-7
abundance: many
d_gene: TRBD1
v_gene: TRBV19
CDR3nt: TGTGCCAGTAGTGTGGGACAGGAGACCTACGAGCAGTACTTC
CDR3aa: CASSVGQETYEQYF

j_gene: TRBJ2-6
abundance: many
d_gene: TRBD1
v_gene: TRBV4-3
CDR3nt: TGCGCCAGCAGCCACCCCCGGGACAGGGCCTCTGGGGCCAACGTCCTGACTTTC
CDR3aa: CASSHPRDRASGANVLTF

j_gene: TRBJ1-1
abundance: many
d_gene: TRBD1
v_gene: TRBV2
CDR3nt: TGTGCCAGCAGGGAAAATACAGGGGCGAACACTGAAGCTTTCTTT
CDR3aa: CASRENTGANTEAFF

j_gene: TRBJ2-5
abundance: .
d_gene: .
v_gene: TRBV20-1
CDR3nt: TGCAGTGCTAGCCTGAAGGGGTCTATCTTTGGAGAGACCCAGTACTTC
CDR3aa: CSASLKGSIFGETQYF

j_gene: TRBJ2-3
abundance: many
d_gene: .
v_gene: TRBV6-5
CDR3nt: TGTGCCAGCAGTTACTCAGCGGGCCCACCCACAGATACGCAGTATTTT
CDR3aa: CASSYSAGPPTDTQYF

j_gene: TRBJ2-2
abundance: few
d_gene: TRBD2
v_gene: TRBV2
CDR3nt: TGTGCCAGCAGTGTAATAGCGGGAGAGAGCGCGAACACCGGGGAGCTGTTTTTT
CDR3aa: CASSVIAGESANTGELFF

j_gene: TRBJ2-2
abundance: .
d_gene: .
v_gene: TRBV7-2
CDR3nt: TGTGCCAGCAGCTTAGACCGGTACCGGAAGGAGGACACCGGGGAGCTGTTTTTT
CDR3aa: CASSLDRYRKEDTGELFF

j_gene: TRBJ1-1
abundance: .
d_gene: .
v_gene: TRBV27
CDR3nt: TGTGCCAGCAGTGCAAACCCGACCTCTTCCCCGAACACTGAAGCTTTCTTT
CDR3aa: CASSANPTSSPNTEAFF

j_gene: TRBJ2-7
abundance: .
d_gene: TRBD1
v_gene: TRBV19
CDR3nt: TGTGCCAGTAGTATAAGGGACAGGGACGAGCAGTACTTC
CDR3aa: CASSIRDRDEQYF

j_gene: TRBJ2-1
abundance: .
d_gene: TRBD2
v_gene: TRBV7-9
CDR3nt: TGTGCCAGCAGCCGACTAGCGGGAGTTCCCCTCAATGAGCAGCTCTTC
CDR3aa: CASSRLAGVPLNEQLF

j_gene: TRBJ2-1
abundance: few
d_gene: .
v_gene: TRBV4-3
CDR3nt: TGCGCCAGCAGCCAAGCTTCCTTATCCAACTACAATGAGCAGTTCTTC
CDR3aa: CASSQASLSNYNEQFF

j_gene: TRBJ1-1
abundance: many
d_gene: .
v_gene: TRBV27
CDR3nt: TGTGCCAGCAGTTCGTACGGCATGAACACTGAAGCTTTCTTT
CDR3aa: CASSSYGMNTEAFF

j_gene: TRBJ2-7
abundance: few
d_gene: TRBD2
v_gene: TRBV6-2/TRBV6-3
CDR3nt: TGTGCCAGCAGTTACCTGGGGGGGTCCTACGAGCAGTACTTC
CDR3aa: CASSYLGGSYEQYF

j_gene: TRBJ2-7
abundance: many
d_gene: .
v_gene: TRBV6-2/TRBV6-3
CDR3nt: TGTGCCAGCACCCGGACGGACTACGTCCGCGAGCAGTACTTC
CDR3aa: CASTRTDYVREQYF

j_gene: TRBJ2-1
abundance: .
d_gene: TRBD2
v_gene: TRBV24-1
CDR3nt: TGTGCCACCAGTGATAGCCGGGGGGGCTGGAATGAGCAGTTCTTC
CDR3aa: CATSDSRGGWNEQFF

j_gene: TRBJ2-3
abundance: few
d_gene: TRBD1
v_gene: TRBV4-1
CDR3nt: TGCGCCAGCAGCCAGCTCCAGGGGGGACAGGGGAGCACAGATACGCAGTATTTT
CDR3aa: CASSQLQGGQGSTDTQYF

j_gene: TRBJ2-3
abundance: many
d_gene: .
v_gene: TRBV10-1
CDR3nt: TGCGCCAGCAGTCCCTCGAACCTGTTCTCAGATACGCAGTATTTT
CDR3aa: CASSPSNLFSDTQYF

j_gene: TRBJ1-1
abundance: many
d_gene: .
v_gene: TRBV19
CDR3nt: TGTGCCAGTAGTATTGTTTCGAGGGACACTGAAGCTTTCTTT
CDR3aa: CASSIVSRDTEAFF

j_gene: TRBJ2-1
abundance: .
d_gene: .
v_gene: TRBV29-1
CDR3nt: TGCAGCGCCTGGCAGGGGAGCAATGAGCAGTTCTTC
CDR3aa: CSAWQGSNEQFF

j_gene: TRBJ2-7
abundance: .
d_gene: .
v_gene: TRBV6-2/TRBV6-3
CDR3nt: TGTGCCAGCAGCGACGCCTACGAGCAGTGCTTC
CDR3aa: CASSDAYEQCF

j_gene: TRBJ2-5
abundance: many
d_gene: .
v_gene: TRBV19
CDR3nt: TGTGCCAGTAGTGTTTACGGACAAGGGGAGACCCAGTACTTC
CDR3aa: CASSVYGQGETQYF

j_gene: TRBJ1-2
abundance: many
d_gene: .
v_gene: TRBV20-1
CDR3nt: TGCAGTGCTAGAGATTGGTATGGCTACACCTTC
CDR3aa: CSARDWYGYTF

j_gene: TRBJ2-6
abundance: many
d_gene: TRBD1
v_gene: TRBV6-2/TRBV6-3
CDR3nt: TGTGCCGGGGCCCGGGACAGGCCCTCTGGGGCCAACGTCCTGACTTTC
CDR3aa: CAGARDRPSGANVLTF

j_gene: TRBJ1-2
abundance: many
d_gene: TRBD1
v_gene: TRBV7-8
CDR3nt: TGTGCCAGCAGCCCAGGACAGGGATTAAACTATGGCTACACCTTC
CDR3aa: CASSPGQGLNYGYTF

j_gene: TRBJ2-7
abundance: many
d_gene: .
v_gene: TRBV4-2
CDR3nt: TGTGCCAGCAGCCAAGATAGTGCAGGGACGTACGAGCAGTACTTC
CDR3aa: CASSQDSAGTYEQYF

j_gene: TRBJ2-3
abundance: many
d_gene: .
v_gene: TRBV2
CDR3nt: TGTGCCAGCAGTGAATCGGTGGCGGCGGGTTCAGATACGCAGTATTTT
CDR3aa: CASSESVAAGSDTQYF

j_gene: TRBJ2-1
abundance: many
d_gene: .
v_gene: TRBV11-2
CDR3nt: TGTGCCAGCAGCTTAGAGGGACGATGGTATGAGCAGTTCTTC
CDR3aa: CASSLEGRWYEQFF

j_gene: TRBJ1-2
abundance: .
d_gene: .
v_gene: TRBV30
CDR3nt: TGTGCCTGGAGTGTAGGGGACGGCTATGGCTACACCTTC
CDR3aa: CAWSVGDGYGYTF

j_gene: TRBJ2-7
abundance: many
d_gene: TRBD1
v_gene: TRBV6-5
CDR3nt: TGTGCCAGCAGTCCGGACAGGGTGGACGAGCAGTACTTC
CDR3aa: CASSPDRVDEQYF

j_gene: TRBJ2-5
abundance: many
d_gene: .
v_gene: TRBV6-5
CDR3nt: TGTGCCAGCTCCGGTAGCGGATTTTACCAAGAGACCCAGTACTTC
CDR3aa: CASSGSGFYQETQYF

j_gene: TRBJ2-1
abundance: .
d_gene: TRBD2
v_gene: TRBV6-2/TRBV6-3
CDR3nt: TGTGGCAGCAGTCTAGCGGGAGCCTACAATGAGCAGTTCTTC
CDR3aa: CGSSLAGAYNEQFF

j_gene: TRBJ1-2
abundance: many
d_gene: .
v_gene: TRBV4-1
CDR3nt: TGCGCCAGCAGCCAAAGACAGGAGCTAGGCTACACCTTC
CDR3aa: CASSQRQELGYTF

j_gene: TRBJ2-5
abundance: few
d_gene: TRBD2
v_gene: TRBV27
CDR3nt: TGTGCCAGCAGTGACCGCGCGGGACTAGCGGGATCGGAGACCCAGTACTTC
CDR3aa: CASSDRAGLAGSETQYF

j_gene: TRBJ2-7
abundance: few
d_gene: TRBD1
v_gene: TRBV20-1
CDR3nt: TGCAGTGCTACCGACAGGGGATCAAGTACCTACGAGCAGTACTTC
CDR3aa: CSATDRGSSTYEQYF

j_gene: TRBJ2-7
abundance: few
d_gene: TRBD2
v_gene: TRBV6-5
CDR3nt: TGTGCCAGCAGTTACGCTAGCGGGACTTACTACGAGCAGTACTTC
CDR3aa: CASSYASGTYYEQYF

j_gene: TRBJ1-3
abundance: few
d_gene: .
v_gene: TRBV24-1
CDR3nt: TGTGCCACCAGTGATTTGCGGGGGGCTGGAAACACCATATATTTT
CDR3aa: CATSDLRGAGNTIYF

j_gene: TRBJ2-2
abundance: many
d_gene: TRBD1
v_gene: TRBV27
CDR3nt: TGTGCCAGCACCAGAGGGGGCGTATCCGGGGAGCTGTTTTTT
CDR3aa: CASTRGGVSGELFF

j_gene: TRBJ2-7
abundance: .
d_gene: .
v_gene: TRBV14
CDR3nt: TGTGCCAGCAGCCAAGCTTCGTCTATTGAGCAGTACTTC
CDR3aa: CASSQASSIEQYF

j_gene: TRBJ2-3
abundance: many
d_gene: .
v_gene: TRBV3-1
CDR3nt: TGTGCCAGCAGCCGCGGGGACTCATACACAGATACGCAGTATTTT
CDR3aa: CASSRGDSYTDTQYF

j_gene: TRBJ2-1
abundance: many
d_gene: TRBD1
v_gene: TRBV4-3
CDR3nt: TGCGCCAGCAGCCAGGACAGGGTACAATACAATGAGCAGTTCTTC
CDR3aa: CASSQDRVQYNEQFF

j_gene: TRBJ2-7
abundance: many
d_gene: TRBD2
v_gene: TRBV13
CDR3nt: TGTGCCAGCAGATTGGCGGGGGGATCCTACGAGCAGTACTTC
CDR3aa: CASRLAGGSYEQYF

j_gene: TRBJ2-4
abundance: many
d_gene: TRBD1
v_gene: TRBV18
CDR3nt: TGTGCCAGCTCCCGGGACAGCCCCCAAAACATTCAGTACTTC
CDR3aa: CASSRDSPQNIQYF

j_gene: TRBJ2-5
abundance: .
d_gene: .
v_gene: TRBV7-9
CDR3nt: TGTGCCAGCAGCCCGGGGACACGGGAGACCCAGTACTTC
CDR3aa: CASSPGTRETQYF

j_gene: TRBJ1-5
abundance: once
d_gene: TRBD1
v_gene: TRBV27
CDR3nt: TGTGCCAGCAGTTTAGGGGGACAGGAACAGCCCCAGCATTTT
CDR3aa: CASSLGGQEQPQHF

j_gene: TRBJ2-2
abundance: .
d_gene: .
v_gene: TRBV5-3
CDR3nt: TGTGCCCGCAGCCCGGAGGGTGGGACGGGCACCGGGGAGCTGTTTTTT
CDR3aa: CARSPEGGTGTGELFF

j_gene: TRBJ1-1
abundance: many
d_gene: TRBD1
v_gene: TRBV7-9
CDR3nt: TGTGCCAGCAGCTCACCGGGACAGGAGAACACTGAAGCTTTCTTT
CDR3aa: CASSSPGQENTEAFF

j_gene: TRBJ2-7
abundance: many
d_gene: TRBD2
v_gene: TRBV6-1
CDR3nt: TGTGCCAGCAGTGAAAAAGTGACTAGCTTCTACGAGCAGTACTTC
CDR3aa: CASSEKVTSFYEQYF

j_gene: TRBJ2-7
abundance: .
d_gene: TRBD2
v_gene: TRBV3-1
CDR3nt: TGTGCCAGCAGCCAAGACGGGGGGGCGCGGTACGAGCAGTACTTC
CDR3aa: CASSQDGGARYEQYF

j_gene: TRBJ1-2
abundance: many
d_gene: .
v_gene: TRBV14
CDR3nt: TGTGCCAGCAGCCCTAGGCCAGGGGCGTATGGCTACACCTTC
CDR3aa: CASSPRPGAYGYTF

j_gene: TRBJ1-1
abundance: .
d_gene: .
v_gene: TRBV2
CDR3nt: TGTGTCAGCAGGGACCTTCTGAACACTGAAGCTTTCTTT
CDR3aa: CVSRDLLNTEAFF

j_gene: TRBJ2-3
abundance: many
d_gene: .
v_gene: TRBV2
CDR3nt: TGTGCCAGCAGTGAAGAGTGGGGGGTAGATACGCAGTATTTT
CDR3aa: CASSEEWGVDTQYF

j_gene: TRBJ2-7
abundance: .
d_gene: .
v_gene: TRBV6-6
CDR3nt: TGTGCCAGCACATTAGACCTCCTAGATCTATCCTACGGGCAGTACTTC
CDR3aa: CASTLDLLDLSYGQYF

j_gene: TRBJ1-5
abundance: few
d_gene: .
v_gene: TRBV27
CDR3nt: TGTGCCAGCAGCCCTCGCGGGGCGGGCTTGGATCAGCCCCAGCATTTT
CDR3aa: CASSPRGAGLDQPQHF